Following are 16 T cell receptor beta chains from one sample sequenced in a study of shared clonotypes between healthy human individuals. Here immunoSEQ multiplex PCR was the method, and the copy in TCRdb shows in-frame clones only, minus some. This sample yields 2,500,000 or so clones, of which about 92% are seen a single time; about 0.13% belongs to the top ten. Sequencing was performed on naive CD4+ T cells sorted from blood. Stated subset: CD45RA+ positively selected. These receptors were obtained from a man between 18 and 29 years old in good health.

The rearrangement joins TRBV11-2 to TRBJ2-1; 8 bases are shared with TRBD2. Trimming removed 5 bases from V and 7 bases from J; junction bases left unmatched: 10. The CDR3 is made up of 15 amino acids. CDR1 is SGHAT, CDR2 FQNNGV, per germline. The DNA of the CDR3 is TGTGCCAGCAGCCCCCCGGGGATAGCGGGGAATGAGCAGTTCTTC. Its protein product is CASSPPGIAGNEQFF.

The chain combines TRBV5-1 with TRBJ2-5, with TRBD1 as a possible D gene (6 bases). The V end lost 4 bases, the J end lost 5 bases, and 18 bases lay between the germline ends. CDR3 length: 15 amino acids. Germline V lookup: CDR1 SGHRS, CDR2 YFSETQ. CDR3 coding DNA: TGCGCCAGCAGCCAGCCCCTCGGGACACCTGAGACCCAGTACTTC. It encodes CASSQPLGTPETQYF.

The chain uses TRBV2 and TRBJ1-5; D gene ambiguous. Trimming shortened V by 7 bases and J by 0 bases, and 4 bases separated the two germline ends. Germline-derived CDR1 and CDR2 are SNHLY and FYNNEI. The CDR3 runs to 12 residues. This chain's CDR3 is CASKNSNQPQHF. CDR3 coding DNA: TGTGCCAGCAAGAATAGCAATCAGCCCCAGCATTTT.

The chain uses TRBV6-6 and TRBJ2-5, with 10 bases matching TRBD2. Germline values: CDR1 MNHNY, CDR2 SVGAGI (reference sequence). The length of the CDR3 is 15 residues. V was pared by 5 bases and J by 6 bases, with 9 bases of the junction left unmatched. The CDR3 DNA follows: TGTGCCAGCAGTGACATAGCGGGAGGTCGCCAGACCCAGTACTTC. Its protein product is CASSDIAGGRQTQYF.

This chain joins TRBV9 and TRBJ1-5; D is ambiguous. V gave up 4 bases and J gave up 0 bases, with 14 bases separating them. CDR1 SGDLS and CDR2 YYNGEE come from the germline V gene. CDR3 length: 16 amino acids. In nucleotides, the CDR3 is TGTGCCAGCAGCCCCCAACCAGACAATAGCAATCAGCCCCAGCATTTT. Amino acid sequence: CASSPQPDNSNQPQHF.

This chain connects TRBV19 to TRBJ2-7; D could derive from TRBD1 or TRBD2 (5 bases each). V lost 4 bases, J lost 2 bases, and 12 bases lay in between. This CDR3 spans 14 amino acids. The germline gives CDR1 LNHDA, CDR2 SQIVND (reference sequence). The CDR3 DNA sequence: TGTGCCAGTAGTAACCGGGGCGAAACCTACGAGCAGTACTTC. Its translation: CASSNRGETYEQYF.

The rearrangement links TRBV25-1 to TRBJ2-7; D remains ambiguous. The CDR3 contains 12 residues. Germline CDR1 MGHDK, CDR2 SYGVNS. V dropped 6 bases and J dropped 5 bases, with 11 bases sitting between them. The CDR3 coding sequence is TGTGCCAGCAGCAGACGGGCTCACGAGCAGTACTTC. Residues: CASSRRAHEQYF.

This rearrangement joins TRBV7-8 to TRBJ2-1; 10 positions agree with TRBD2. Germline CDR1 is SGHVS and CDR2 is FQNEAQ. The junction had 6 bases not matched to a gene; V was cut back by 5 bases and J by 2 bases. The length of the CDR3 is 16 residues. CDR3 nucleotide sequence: TGTGCCAGCAGCGGGGGGACTAGCGCACCCTACAATGAGCAGTTCTTC. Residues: CASSGGTSAPYNEQFF.

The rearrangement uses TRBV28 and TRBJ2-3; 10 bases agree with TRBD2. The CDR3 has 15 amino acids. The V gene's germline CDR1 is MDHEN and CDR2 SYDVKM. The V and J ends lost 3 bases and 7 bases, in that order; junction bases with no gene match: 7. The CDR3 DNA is TGTGCCAGCAGTTTTAGCCTAGCGGGAGTGAATACGCAGTATTTT. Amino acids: CASSFSLAGVNTQYF.

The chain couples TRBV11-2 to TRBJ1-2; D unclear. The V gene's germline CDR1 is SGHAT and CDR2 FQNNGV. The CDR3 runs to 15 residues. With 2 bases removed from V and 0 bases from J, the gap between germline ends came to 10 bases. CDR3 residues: CASSLWQEANYGYTF. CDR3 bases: TGTGCCAGCAGCTTATGGCAGGAAGCTAACTATGGCTACACCTTC.

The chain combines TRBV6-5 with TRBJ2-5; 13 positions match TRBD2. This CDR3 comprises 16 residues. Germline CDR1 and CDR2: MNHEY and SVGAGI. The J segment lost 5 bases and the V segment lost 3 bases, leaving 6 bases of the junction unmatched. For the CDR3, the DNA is TGTGCCAGCAGTTATGGGACTAGCGGGATTCGGGAGACCCAGTACTTC. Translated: CASSYGTSGIRETQYF.

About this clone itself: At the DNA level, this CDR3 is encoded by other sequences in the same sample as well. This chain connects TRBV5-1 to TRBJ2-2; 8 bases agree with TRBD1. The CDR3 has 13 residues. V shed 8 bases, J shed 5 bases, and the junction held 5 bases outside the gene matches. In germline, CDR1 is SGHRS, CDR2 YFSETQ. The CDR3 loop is CASRDRKTGELFF. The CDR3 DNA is TGCGCCAGTAGGGACAGGAAAACCGGGGAGCTGTTTTTT.

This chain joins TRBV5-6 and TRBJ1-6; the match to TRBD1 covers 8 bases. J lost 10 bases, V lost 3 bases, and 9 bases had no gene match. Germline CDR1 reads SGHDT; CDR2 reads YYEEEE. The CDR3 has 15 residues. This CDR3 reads CASSSGQVKGSPLHF. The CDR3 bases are TGTGCCAGCAGCTCGGGACAGGTGAAGGGCTCACCCCTCCACTTT. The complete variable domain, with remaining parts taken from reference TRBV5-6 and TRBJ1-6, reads DAGVTQSPTHLIKTRGQQVTLRCSPKSGHDTVSWYQQALGQGPQFIFQYYEEEERQRGNFPDRFSGHQFPNYSSELNVNALLLGDSALYLCASSSGQVKGSPLHFGNGTRLTVT.

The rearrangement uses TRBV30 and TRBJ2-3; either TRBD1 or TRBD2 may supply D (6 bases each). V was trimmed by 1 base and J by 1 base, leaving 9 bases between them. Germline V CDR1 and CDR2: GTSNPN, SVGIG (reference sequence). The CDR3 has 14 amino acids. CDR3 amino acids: CAWSARGRTDTQYF. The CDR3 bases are TGTGCCTGGAGTGCCCGGGGGCGCACAGATACGCAGTATTTT.

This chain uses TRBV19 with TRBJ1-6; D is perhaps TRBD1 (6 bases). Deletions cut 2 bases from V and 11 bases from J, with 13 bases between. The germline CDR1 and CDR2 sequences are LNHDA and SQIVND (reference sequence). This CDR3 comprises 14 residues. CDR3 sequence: CASSITGGETPLHF. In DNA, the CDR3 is TGTGCCAGTAGTATAACCGGGGGCGAAACACCCCTCCACTTT.

The CDR3 here is CASSLPGAGNTIYF. The CDR3 nucleotides read TGTGCCAGCAGCTTACCGGGGGCTGGAAACACCATATATTTT. The chain recombines TRBV7-2 with TRBJ1-3; D perhaps matches TRBD1 (5 bases). V lost 2 bases and J 2 bases, leaving 7 bases between the germline ends. CDR3 length equals 14 residues. The germline CDR1 and CDR2 sequences are SGHTA and FQGNSA.